A single sample gave rise to the 11 T cell receptor beta chains below, sequenced in a study of T cells in Graves' hyperthyroidism and ophthalmopathy. Regions amplified from RNA transcripts were the TCR beta CDR3 regions. HTBI primers were the set used in a first-round RT-PCR of the TCR CDR3. MiXCR, run by TCRdb on the multiplex PCR reads, gives a single entry per CDR3 protein. The repertoire holds more than 95,000 distinct CDR3 sequences, with around 50% as singletons. Source material: blood. These receptor sequences come from a man aged 40-49 years with Graves' hyperthyroidism.

Remarks on this clonotype: The conserved phenylalanine or tryptophan normally closing the CDR3 is absent here, so this likely arose from a read error. The genes are TRBV2 and TRBJ1-1; D gene uncertain. Deletions cut 4 bases from V and 7 bases from J, with 16 bases between. The CDR3 consists of 14 residues. Germline V gives CDR1 SNHLY, CDR2 FYNNEI. CDR3 loop: CASSAERGYFEAFL. DNA for the CDR3: TGTGCCAGCAGTGCGGAGCGGGGATACTTTGAAGCTTTCCTT.

This clonotype was detected many times. J is TRBJ1-6 and V is TRBV10-3; 9 nucleotides align to TRBD1. Germline V gene data show CDR1 as ENHRY and CDR2 as SYGVKD. The CDR3 is 17 residues long. V dropped 0 bases and J dropped 9; count of bases not matched to a gene: 9. Here the CDR3 reads CAISESTPGQGPSPLHF. CDR3 nucleotides: TGTGCCATCAGTGAGTCAACGCCGGGACAGGGCCCTTCACCCCTCCACTTT.

At least ten counts were recorded for this clonotype. The chain recombines TRBV24-1 with TRBJ2-5; D uncertain. Germline lookup yields CDR1 KGHDR and CDR2 SFDVKD. V lost 9 bases and J 3 bases, leaving 7 bases between the germline ends. The CDR3 runs 11 residues. The CDR3 sequence is CATESEETQYF. The CDR3 bases are TGTGCCACCGAATCGGAAGAGACCCAGTACTTC.

The rearrangement joins TRBV7-8 to TRBJ1-6; 8 nucleotides match TRBD1. Germline V gene lookup returns CDR1 SGHVS and CDR2 FQNEAQ. V was pared by 9 bases and J by 10 bases, with 11 bases of the junction left unmatched. This CDR3 contains 14 residues. In nucleotides, the CDR3 is TGTGCCAGTCGAAGGTCAGGGGGCGGCTCACCCCTCCACTTT. It specifies CASRRSGGGSPLHF.

The V and J genes are TRBV10-2 and TRBJ1-2, with 10 nucleotides matching TRBD1. This CDR3 contains 15 residues. Trimming at V came to 2 bases and at J to 4 bases, leaving 4 bases not matched to a gene. From germline, CDR1 is WSHSY and CDR2 SAAADI. The CDR3 region has the DNA TGCGCCAGCAGTGAGGGGACAGGGGAAGGCTATGGCTACACCTTC. Amino acids: CASSEGTGEGYGYTF.

The chain employs TRBV6-6 and TRBJ2-3; 12 bases are shared with TRBD2. In germline, CDR1 is MNHNY, CDR2 SVGAGI (reference sequence). The trim removed 6 bases at V and 2 bases at J, leaving 6 bases unmatched. CDR3 size: 16 residues. The DNA for the CDR3 is TGTGCCAGCAGGCAGACTAGCGGGAGATTCACAGATACGCAGTATTTT. This encodes CASRQTSGRFTDTQYF.

J is TRBJ2-5 and V is TRBV7-9; 8 bases map to TRBD2. CDR3 length: 16 amino acids. Germline V gives CDR1 SEHNR, CDR2 FQNEAQ (reference sequence). V was pared by 7 bases and J by 0 bases, with 10 bases of the junction left unmatched. The DNA for the CDR3 is TGTGCCAGCACCGTGGGGCGGGAGGACAACCAAGAGACCCAGTACTTC. Its translation: CASTVGREDNQETQYF.

In the case of this clonotype: Possible read error: a much larger clone is one base away. The chain recombines TRBV5-8 with TRBJ1-5, with D possibly being TRBD1 (6 bases). V lost 5 bases and J 6 bases, leaving 18 bases between the germline ends. The CDR3 is 15 amino acids. Per the germline V gene, CDR1 is SGHTS and CDR2 is YDEGEE. The CDR3, as DNA: TGTGCCAGCAGGGGGGGCAGGGAGGCAACTCAGCCCCAGCATTTT. This translates into CASRGGREATQPQHF.

Many counts were recorded for this clonotype. The chain links TRBV20-1 to TRBJ2-3, with D unclear. Between the trimmed V and J ends, which lost 0 bases and 0 bases, there was a span of 10 bases. CDR1 is DFQATT and CDR2 is SNEGSKA in the germline V gene (reference sequence). The CDR3 totals 15 residues. This CDR3 reads CSARDLVKSTDTQYF. Here the CDR3 DNA reads TGCAGTGCTAGAGATCTTGTCAAAAGCACAGATACGCAGTATTTT.

The J gene is TRBJ2-7, the V gene TRBV15; a weak D match, TRBD2 (5 bases). Germline V gene lookup returns CDR1 LNHNV and CDR2 YYDKDF (reference sequence). The germline V and J ends were trimmed by 5 bases and 4 bases, with 18 bases remaining between them. This CDR3 comprises 15 residues. In DNA, the CDR3 is TGTGCCACCAGCGGGTCGACGGGGAGTGGTTACGAGCAGTACTTC. Its protein product is CATSGSTGSGYEQYF.

Worth noting for this clonotype: The conserved phenylalanine or tryptophan normally closing the CDR3 is absent here, so this likely arose from a read error. This chain connects TRBV19 to TRBJ2-3, with 9 bases matching TRBD2. Germline CDR1 LNHDA, CDR2 SQIVND (reference sequence). The CDR3 loop spans 15 amino acids. In DNA, the CDR3 is TGTGCTAGTAGTATTTTGGAGCGGGAGGCAGATACGCAGTATTCT. Protein sequence: CASSILEREADTQYS.